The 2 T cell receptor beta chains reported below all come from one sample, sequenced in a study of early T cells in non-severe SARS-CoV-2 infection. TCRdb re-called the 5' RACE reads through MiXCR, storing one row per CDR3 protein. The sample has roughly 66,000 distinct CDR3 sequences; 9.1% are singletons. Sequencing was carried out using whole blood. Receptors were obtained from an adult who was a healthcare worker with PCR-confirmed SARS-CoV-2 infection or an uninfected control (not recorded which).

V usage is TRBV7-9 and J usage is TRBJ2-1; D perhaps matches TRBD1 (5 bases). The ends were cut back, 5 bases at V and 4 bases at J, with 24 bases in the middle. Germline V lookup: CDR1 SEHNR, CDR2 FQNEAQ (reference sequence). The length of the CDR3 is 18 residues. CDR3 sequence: CASSPYPQASQGYNEQFF. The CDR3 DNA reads TGTGCCAGCAGCCCCTACCCACAGGCCTCCCAGGGTTACAATGAGCAGTTCTTC.

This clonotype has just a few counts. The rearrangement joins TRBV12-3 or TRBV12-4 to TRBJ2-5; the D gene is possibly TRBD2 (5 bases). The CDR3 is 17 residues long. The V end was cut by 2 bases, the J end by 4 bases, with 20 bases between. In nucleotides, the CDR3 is TGTGCCAGCAGTTTATTTATCCCCACAGCGGATGGAGAGACCCAGTACTTC. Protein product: CASSLFIPTADGETQYF.